The following is a T cell receptor (beta chain) sequence with its context. In germline, CDR1 is SGHKS, CDR2 YYEKEE (reference sequence). The CDR3 covers 14 residues. V gave up 2 bases and J gave up 0 bases, with 9 bases separating them. Clones were read by immunoSEQ multiplex PCR, and TCRdb kept only the in-frame ones, dropping some. This table has tens of thousands of clones, approximately 95% appearing once. These data belong to a study of technical replicates of blood from a few donors. The receptor's source is a human donor in good health. Some clones in this sample may be carry-over from other donors' samples. V and J are TRBV5-5 and TRBJ2-7; D perhaps matches TRBD2 (5 bases). The sequenced sample consisted of PBMCs. CDR3 DNA: TGTGCCAGCAGCTTCCAGCGGATCTCCTACGAGCAGTACTTC. Amino acids: CASSFQRISYEQYF.